A single sample is the source of the 16 T cell receptor beta chains below, sequenced in a study of T cells after yellow fever vaccination. TCRdb itself ran the 5' RACE reads through MiXCR, one entry per CDR3 protein. The sample holds 150,000 to 200,000 distinct CDR3 sequences, about a tenth seen once. This sample comprised CD8+ T cells sorted from PBMCs, obtained 45 days after the yellow fever booster vaccination. These TCRs come from a man younger than 35 who received the YFV17D yellow fever vaccine.

The rearrangement uses TRBV6-4 and TRBJ2-7; TRBD2 agrees at 8 bases. Unmatched junction bases numbered 9, after V lost 2 bases and J lost 3 bases. This CDR3 contains 16 residues. Germline CDR1 MRHNA, CDR2 SNTAGT. CDR3 amino acids: CASSDAPRLACYEQYV. The CDR3 nucleotides are TGTGCCAGCAGTGACGCACCAAGACTAGCGTGCTACGAGCAGTACGTC.

The chain recombines TRBV29-1 with TRBJ2-5; D gene ambiguous. The germline V gene encodes CDR1 SQVTM and CDR2 ANQGSEA. This CDR3 comprises 14 residues. V lost 4 bases and J lost 1, with 13 bases in between. The CDR3: CSVVGFSFQETQYF. CDR3 nucleotide sequence: TGCAGCGTTGTGGGCTTCTCTTTCCAAGAGACCCAGTACTTC.

The chain is built from TRBV19 and TRBJ2-4, with TRBD1 matching over 8 bases. The ends lost 5 bases at V and 6 bases at J; junction bases unmatched: 9. CDR1 LNHDA and CDR2 SQIVND come from the germline V gene (reference sequence). This CDR3 comprises 15 residues. The CDR3 coding sequence is TGTGCCAGTAGTCCCGACCTGGGACAGGTAAACATTCAGTACTTC. Translation: CASSPDLGQVNIQYF. Combining the CDR3 with reference TRBV19 and TRBJ2-4 gives the whole variable domain DGGITQSPKYLFRKEGQNVTLSCEQNLNHDAMYWYRQDPGQGLRLIYYSQIVNDFQKGDIAEGYSVSREKKESFPLTVTSAQKNPTAFYLCASSPDLGQVNIQYFGAGTRLSVL.

J is TRBJ2-5 and V is TRBV7-9, with a possible D match to TRBD2 (6 bases). The CDR3 contains 14 residues. Germline V lookup: CDR1 SEHNR, CDR2 FQNEAQ (reference sequence). Trimming cost V 5 bases and J 5 bases, with 15 bases left between them. CDR3 in DNA: TGTGCCAGCAGCACCGGAGGGCCCTCGGAGACCCAGTACTTC. Its protein product is CASSTGGPSETQYF.

The J gene is TRBJ2-5, the V gene TRBV9; possibly TRBD1 or TRBD2 for D (5 bases each). The CDR3 sequence is 16 residues long. Germline CDR1 reads SGDLS; CDR2 reads YYNGEE. Between the trimmed V and J ends, which lost 5 bases and 4 bases, there was a span of 21 bases. The CDR3 sequence: CASSEGTNQYRETQYF. The CDR3 bases are TGTGCCAGCAGTGAAGGGACGAACCAATACAGAGAGACCCAGTACTTC.

The V call is TRBV27, the J call TRBJ2-2; 7 positions match TRBD1. V trimming: 5 bases; J trimming: 4 bases; junction bases outside the gene matches: 4. This CDR3 comprises 14 residues. Germline CDR1 reads MNHEY; CDR2 reads SMNVEV (reference sequence). DNA for the CDR3: TGTGCCAGCAGTCCCTGGGACAGCACCGGGGAGCTGTTTTTT. It translates to CASSPWDSTGELFF.

The rearrangement joins TRBV28 to TRBJ2-7, with 10 bases lining up with TRBD1. Trimming cost V 7 bases and J 4 bases; bases outside gene matches: 7. Germline V gene sequence: CDR1 MDHEN, CDR2 SYDVKM. The CDR3 runs to 14 residues. For the CDR3, the DNA is TGTGCCAGCAACTACCGGGACAGGGGTTACGAGCAGTACGTC. Translated: CASNYRDRGYEQYV.

There are a few counts of this clonotype. The chain links TRBV9 to TRBJ1-2, with D possibly being TRBD1 (6 bases). The CDR3 covers 14 residues. Germline assignment: CDR1 SGDLS and CDR2 YYNGEE. Trimming took off 0 bases at V and 7 bases at J, with 13 bases between the two ends. CDR3 sequence (DNA): TGTGCCAGCAGCGTAGTCCAGGGGCCGGTTGGCTACACCTTC. Its protein is CASSVVQGPVGYTF.

The chain has TRBV12-3 or TRBV12-4 and TRBJ1-1, with D maybe TRBD1 (5 bases). This CDR3 has 15 residues. Trimming removed 6 bases at V and 1 base at J, with 15 bases between. CDR3 nucleotide sequence: TGTGCCAGCAGGATCAAGGGGAGCGGGAACACTGAAGCTTTCTTT. Amino acid sequence: CASRIKGSGNTEAFF.

This clonotype has a handful of counts. This chain links TRBV5-4 with TRBJ2-1; TRBD2 matches 8 bases. V shed 0 bases and J 2 bases; nucleotides not matched to a gene: 4. The CDR3 has 16 residues. Germline V CDR1 and CDR2: SGHNT, YYREEE (reference sequence). CDR3 region: CASSLGAGAAYNEQFF. In DNA form, the CDR3 reads TGTGCCAGCAGCTTGGGAGCGGGGGCGGCCTACAATGAGCAGTTCTTC.

V gene TRBV7-6 combines with J gene TRBJ2-3, with 10 bases fitting TRBD2. This CDR3 comprises 16 residues. Germline assignment: CDR1 SGHVS and CDR2 FNYEAQ. V was pared by 3 bases and J by 4 bases, with 7 bases of the junction left unmatched. CDR3 DNA: TGTGCCAGCAGCTTTGCTCTAGGACTAGCGGCAGATACGCAGTATTTT. Translated: CASSFALGLAADTQYF.

This clonotype has a handful of counts. This chain connects TRBV5-1 to TRBJ1-1; the D gene is possibly TRBD1 (6 bases). The CDR3 length is 14 residues. Trimming shortened V by 1 base and J by 4 bases, and 11 bases separated the two germline ends. CDR1 and CDR2 from the germline V gene are SGHRS and YFSETQ. The DNA for the CDR3 is TGCGCCAGCAGCTTGTCAGGGGCCGGCACTGAAGCTTTCTTT. The encoded protein is CASSLSGAGTEAFF.

The rearrangement uses TRBV7-6 and TRBJ1-2; the match to TRBD1 covers 8 bases. The CDR3 totals 15 residues. Trimming at V came to 4 bases and at J to 3 bases, leaving 7 bases not matched to a gene. CDR1 SGHVS and CDR2 FNYEAQ come from the germline V gene. DNA of the CDR3: TGTGCCAGCAGCTCCGGACAGGGAAAGTACTATGGCTACACCTTC. Amino acid sequence: CASSSGQGKYYGYTF.

This clonotype was recorded a few times. The V and J genes are TRBV11-2 and TRBJ1-6, with 7 bases aligning to TRBD1. Germline CDR1 SGHAT, CDR2 FQNNGV. This CDR3 comprises 14 residues. J gave up 7 bases and V 1 base, and 1 base lay outside the gene matches. This CDR3 reads CASSLAGGNSPLHF. CDR3 nucleotides: TGTGCCAGCAGCTTAGCAGGGGGGAATTCACCCCTCCACTTT.

This clonotype has only a few counts. J is TRBJ2-2 and V is TRBV6-5; unclear D gene. The V and J ends lost 4 bases and 0 bases respectively, with 3 bases between them. The CDR3 extends over 13 amino acids. Germline V CDR1 and CDR2: MNHEY, SVGAGI. The CDR3 reads CASSSTNTGELFF. The CDR3 DNA reads as TGTGCCAGCAGTTCCACGAACACCGGGGAGCTGTTTTTT.

V usage is TRBV14 and J usage is TRBJ2-7; no reliable D call. The CDR3 runs to 13 residues. V was pared by 1 base and J by 0 bases, with 4 bases between. In germline, CDR1 is SGHDN, CDR2 FVKESK. The CDR3 protein is CASSQGSSYEQYV. The CDR3 nucleotides read TGTGCCAGCAGCCAAGGCTCCTCCTACGAGCAGTACGTC.